This T cell receptor beta chain was found in a study of early T cells in non-severe SARS-CoV-2 infection. Germline values: CDR1 SNHLY, CDR2 FYNNEI. Trimming stripped 10 bases from V and 7 bases from J, with 13 bases between. This CDR3 region has 11 residues. TCRdb reprocessed the 5' RACE reads with MiXCR, giving one entry per CDR3 protein. The data hold around 84,000 distinct CDR3 sequences, with approximately 15% observed a single time. The sample comprised whole blood. The sequence was obtained from an adult who was a healthcare worker with PCR-confirmed SARS-CoV-2 infection or an uninfected control (not recorded which). This chain links TRBV2 with TRBJ2-5; D is undetermined. DNA of the CDR3: TGTGCCACCAAAACCCCCGGGACCCAGTACTTC. Translation: CATKTPGTQYF.